This T cell receptor beta chain was recovered during a study of response to subunit inactivated influenza vaccine. MiXCR, applied by TCRdb to the RT-PCR reads, yields one record per CDR3 protein. In the table there are 700,000 to 900,000 distinct CDR3 sequences, less than 25% of which are singletons. CDR1 and CDR2 (germline): LGHDT, YNNKEL (reference sequence). The CDR3 contains 14 residues. Trimming cost V 1 base and J 7 bases, with 8 bases left between them. J is TRBJ1-6 and V is TRBV3-1, with a tentative D call TRBD1 (5 bases). This material consisted of PBMCs from blood, taken more than 4 days after vaccination. This sequence originates from a man aged 45-65 years who received an inactivated influenza vaccine. The CDR3 DNA reads as TGTGCCAGCAGCCAAGGACAGCGGAATTCACCCCTCCACTTT. It translates to CASSQGQRNSPLHF.